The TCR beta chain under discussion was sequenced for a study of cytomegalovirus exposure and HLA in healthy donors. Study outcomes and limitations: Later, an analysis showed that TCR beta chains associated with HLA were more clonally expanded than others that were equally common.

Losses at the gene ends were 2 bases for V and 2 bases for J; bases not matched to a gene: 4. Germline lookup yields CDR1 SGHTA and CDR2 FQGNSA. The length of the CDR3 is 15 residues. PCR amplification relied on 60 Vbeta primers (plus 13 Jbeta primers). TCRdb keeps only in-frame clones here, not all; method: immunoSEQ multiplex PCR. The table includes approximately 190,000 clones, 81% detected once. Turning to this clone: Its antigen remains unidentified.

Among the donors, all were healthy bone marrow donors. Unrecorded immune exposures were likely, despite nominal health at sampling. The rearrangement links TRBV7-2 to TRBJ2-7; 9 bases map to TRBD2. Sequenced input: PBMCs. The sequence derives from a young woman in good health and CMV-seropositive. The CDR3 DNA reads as TGTGCCAGCAGCTTAATGCGGGGGGGCCCCTACGAGCAGTACTTC. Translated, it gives CASSLMRGGPYEQYF.